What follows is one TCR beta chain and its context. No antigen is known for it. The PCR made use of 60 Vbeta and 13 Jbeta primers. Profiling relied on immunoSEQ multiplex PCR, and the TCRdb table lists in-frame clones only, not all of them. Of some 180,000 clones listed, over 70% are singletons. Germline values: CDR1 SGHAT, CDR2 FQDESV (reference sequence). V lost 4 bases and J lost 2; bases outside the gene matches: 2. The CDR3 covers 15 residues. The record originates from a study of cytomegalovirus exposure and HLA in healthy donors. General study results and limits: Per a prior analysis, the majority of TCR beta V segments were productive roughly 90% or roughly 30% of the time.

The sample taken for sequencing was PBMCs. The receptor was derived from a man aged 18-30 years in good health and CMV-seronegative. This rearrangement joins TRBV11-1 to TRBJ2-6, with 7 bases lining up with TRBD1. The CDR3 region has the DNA TGTGCCAGCAGCTCAACAGGGGCTGGGGCCAACGTCCTGACTTTC. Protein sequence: CASSSTGAGANVLTF.